These T cell receptor beta chains were read from a single sample in a study of Ad26.COV2.S vaccination and SARS-CoV-2 variants. The protocol was immunoSEQ multiplex PCR, while the TCRdb copy is restricted to in-frame clones and leaves out a portion. Of some 190,000 clones detected, around 90% appear once; the ten largest clones hold about 5.9%. Sequenced here: peripheral blood, sampled after recovery from COVID-19. These receptors came from a human donor who had recovered from COVID-19. Each CDR3 is given with its conserved first and last residue. D genes are given only for firm matches. For some rows the clone size is stated as once, few or many, or as a class when expanded; others skip it.

J gene	V gene	CDR3 length	D gene	clone size	CDR3 DNA	CDR3 protein
TRBJ2-4	TRBV2	13	NA	NA	TGTGCCAGCTCCCCAGCGGCGAGAAACATTCAGTACTTC	CASSPAARNIQYF
TRBJ2-5	TRBV28	14	TRBD1	NA	TGTGCCAGCAGTAGGGGACAGGGGTGGGAGACCCAGTACTTC	CASSRGQGWETQYF
TRBJ1-1	TRBV20-1	11	NA	NA	TGCAGTGCTCGAATGAACACTGAAGCTTTCTTT	CSARMNTEAFF
TRBJ2-1	TRBV4-1	18	TRBD2	NA	TGCGCCAGCAGCCAACACTCTAGCGGAGGTGCTTCCTACAATGAGCAGTTCTTC	CASSQHSSGGASYNEQFF
TRBJ2-3	TRBV20-1	11	NA	NA	TGCAGTCCTACAGGCACAGATACGCAGTATTTT	CSPTGTDTQYF
TRBJ2-1	TRBV28	12	NA	NA	TGTGCCAGCAGTTTAATGTTAAATGAGCAGTTCTTC	CASSLMLNEQFF
TRBJ2-1	TRBV24-1	16	NA	once	TGTGCCACCAGTGATCCGCTAGCGACACAAGGGAATGAGCAGTTCTTC	CATSDPLATQGNEQFF
TRBJ1-1	TRBV18	14	NA	NA	TGTGCCAGCTCACCACAGGGCAGGAGCACTGAAGCTTTCTTT	CASSPQGRSTEAFF
TRBJ2-5	TRBV4-1	16	NA	NA	TGCGCCAGCAGCCAAGATGAGACAGCCTTGGGGGAGACCCAGTACTTC	CASSQDETALGETQYF
TRBJ2-3	TRBV28	14	NA	NA	TGTGCCAGCAGTTCCACCACTAGTGTGGATACGCAGTATTTT	CASSSTTSVDTQYF
TRBJ2-1	TRBV9	15	NA	NA	TGTGCCAGCAGCGTAGCTGGAGGGGGGATCAATGAGCAGTTCTTC	CASSVAGGGINEQFF
TRBJ2-2	TRBV7-9	18	TRBD2	once	TGTGCCAGCAGCTCTCTAAAAGCGGGAGGGCCGAACACCGGGGAGCTGTTTTTT	CASSSLKAGGPNTGELFF
TRBJ1-4	TRBV28	15	NA	NA	TGTGCCAGCAGTCCCACGACAGCGGGGGGTGAAAAACTGTTTTTT	CASSPTTAGGEKLFF
TRBJ2-3	TRBV5-6	15	TRBD2	NA	TGTGCCAGCAGGGTGGGACTAGCGGGGGCAGATACGCAGTATTTT	CASRVGLAGADTQYF
TRBJ2-1	TRBV5-5	15	TRBD2	once	TGTGCCAGCAGCTTGGTACTAGCGGGGTTTAATGAGCAGTTCTTC	CASSLVLAGFNEQFF
TRBJ2-6	TRBV5-1	13	NA	NA	TGCGCCAGCAAAAAATCCGGGGCCAACGTCCTGACTTTC	CASKKSGANVLTF
TRBJ1-2	TRBV15	12	NA	few	TGTGCCACCAGCAGAGAGACAGGTGGCTACACCTTC	CATSRETGGYTF
TRBJ2-5	TRBV15	15	NA	NA	TGTGCCACCAGCAGAGGGTTGGAGAGCCAAGAGACCCAGTACTTC	CATSRGLESQETQYF
TRBJ1-4	TRBV12-5	15	NA	NA	TGTGCTAGTGGAGATACCGGGAGGATTAATGAAAAACTGTTTTTT	CASGDTGRINEKLFF
TRBJ1-6	TRBV4-2	16	NA	NA	TGTGCCAGCAGCCTTCCGGGACCTCAAGTGGATTCACCCCTCCACTTT	CASSLPGPQVDSPLHF
TRBJ1-6	TRBV12-3/TRBV12-4	13	NA	NA	TGTGCCAGCAGTGTGCTGGAACGAGCACCCCTCCACTTT	CASSVLERAPLHF
TRBJ1-6	TRBV12-3/TRBV12-4	13	NA	NA	TGTGCCAGCAGTTTAAGGGCCACTTCACCCCTCCACTTT	CASSLRATSPLHF
TRBJ2-3	TRBV4-1	13	TRBD2	NA	TGCGCCAGCAGCCCGGGGGGGGAAGATACGCAGTATTTT	CASSPGGEDTQYF
TRBJ2-7	TRBV4-2	14	TRBD2	NA	TGTGCCAGCAGCCAAGAGGGGACTAGCAGCGAGCAGTACTTC	CASSQEGTSSEQYF
TRBJ2-1	TRBV7-9	20	TRBD2	NA	TGTGCCAGCAGCAGATCCCTAGGGCTAGCGGGGACCAGCTCCTACAATGAGCAGTTCTTC	CASSRSLGLAGTSSYNEQFF
TRBJ2-7	TRBV7-2	12	NA	NA	TGTGCCAGCAGCTTAGGGGGTGGCGAGCAGTACTTC	CASSLGGGEQYF
TRBJ1-1	TRBV14	12	NA	NA	TGTCCAACAAAAGACTTCAACACTGAAGCTTTCTTT	CPTKDFNTEAFF
TRBJ2-3	TRBV11-3	13	NA	NA	TGTGCCAGCAGCTTAGATCGTCAGGATACGCAGTATTTT	CASSLDRQDTQYF
TRBJ2-7	TRBV7-2	16	TRBD1	NA	TGTGCCAGCAGCCCCGCGGGTGGCAGGGGGCTAAGGGAGCAGTACTTC	CASSPAGGRGLREQYF
TRBJ1-5	TRBV2	15	TRBD1	NA	TGTGCCAGCAAGAGGGGATACCATGGGACAGTAGCCCAGCATTTT	CASKRGYHGTVAQHF
TRBJ1-1	TRBV19	17	TRBD1	NA	TGTGCCAGTAGTAGACAGGGGGAGGTCGGCTCTCACACTGAAGCTTTCTTT	CASSRQGEVGSHTEAFF
TRBJ1-3	TRBV7-2	15	TRBD1	NA	TGTGCCAGCACCCCGCGTTGGGACAGGGAGGACACCATATATTTT	CASTPRWDREDTIYF
TRBJ2-5	TRBV6-5	14	NA	NA	TGTGCCAGCAGTTACCGCCTTGACCAAGAGACCCAGTACTTC	CASSYRLDQETQYF
TRBJ2-7	TRBV6-6	13	TRBD2	NA	TGTGCCAGCAGTTACTCAGGGACTAGCGGGCAGTACTTC	CASSYSGTSGQYF
TRBJ2-1	TRBV2	14	NA	NA	TGTGCCAGCACCCTTGACGGGGTGGGGGATGAGCAGTTCTTC	CASTLDGVGDEQFF
TRBJ1-1	TRBV10-3	13	TRBD1	NA	TGTGCCATCACCGCTGGACAGGGCACTGAAGCTTTCTTT	CAITAGQGTEAFF
TRBJ1-5	TRBV7-2	15	NA	few	TGTGCCAGCAGCCTATCGGGAGCAGGGTATCAGCCCCAGCATTTT	CASSLSGAGYQPQHF
TRBJ2-3	TRBV6-6	15	TRBD2	NA	TGTGCCAGCAGCGGTAGCGGGGGAGGGTTTGATACGCAGTATTTT	CASSGSGGGFDTQYF
TRBJ2-1	TRBV3-1/TRBV3-2	17	NA	NA	TGTGCCAGCAGCCAAGTAGCGTGGACCAGCTCCTACAATGAGCAGTTCTTC	CASSQVAWTSSYNEQFF
TRBJ2-3	TRBV5-1	16	TRBD1	NA	TGCGCCAGCAGCCTAGGGACAGGGGGTACCACAGATACGCAGTATTTT	CASSLGTGGTTDTQYF
TRBJ1-1	TRBV28	16	NA	NA	TGTGCCAGCACCCAATCAATCTTTGGGGGGGAGGAGGAGGCTTTCTTT	CASTQSIFGGEEEAFF
TRBJ2-1	TRBV2	11	NA	NA	TGTGCCAGCAGTGAGTGGAATGAGCAGTTCTTC	CASSEWNEQFF
TRBJ1-2	TRBV18	13	NA	once	TGTGCCAGCTCAATAGACAGTTACTATGGCTACACCTTC	CASSIDSYYGYTF
TRBJ2-3	TRBV6-4	13	NA	NA	TGTGCCAGCAGGGCAGGGGCTGAAGATACGCAGTATTTT	CASRAGAEDTQYF
TRBJ2-7	TRBV3-1/TRBV3-2	18	TRBD2	NA	TGTGCCAGCAGCCATCGGGCTAGCGGGACTTTCAGGTCCTACGAGCAGTACTTC	CASSHRASGTFRSYEQYF
TRBJ2-5	TRBV5-5	14	TRBD1	NA	TGTGCCAGCAGCTTGTCAGGGGGACAAGAGACCCAGTACTTC	CASSLSGGQETQYF
TRBJ1-1	TRBV7-9	13	NA	NA	TGTGCCAGCCATCACAGGGTTTCCACTGAAGCTTTCTTT	CASHHRVSTEAFF
TRBJ2-1	TRBV7-2	14	TRBD2	NA	TGTGCCAGCAGCTTCAGGAGTGCGGGGGGCAAGCAGTTCTTC	CASSFRSAGGKQFF
TRBJ2-1	TRBV9	15	NA	NA	TGTGCCAGCAGCGTCTGGGGTCTTGCAGGCAATGAGCAGTTCTTC	CASSVWGLAGNEQFF
TRBJ2-2	TRBV21-1	19	NA	NA	TGTGCCAGCAGAGACCCCGCCGGGACTAGCGGGGAAGACACCGGGGAGCTGTTTTTT	CASRDPAGTSGEDTGELFF
TRBJ2-7	TRBV6-1	16	NA	NA	TGTGCCAGCAGTGTTTTGACGGCGGGACTCCACTCCGAGCAGTACTTC	CASSVLTAGLHSEQYF
TRBJ1-1	TRBV6-6	13	NA	NA	TGTGCCAGCAGTTACGGGGACCGGACTGAAGCTTTCTTT	CASSYGDRTEAFF
TRBJ2-7	TRBV5-1	14	TRBD1	NA	TGCGCCAGCAGCTCCGGGACAGGGGGCTACGAGCAGTACTTC	CASSSGTGGYEQYF
TRBJ2-5	TRBV11-3	18	TRBD2	NA	TGTGCCAGCAGCTTAGGAACTAGCGGGGCAACTTCACAAGAGACCCAGTACTTC	CASSLGTSGATSQETQYF
TRBJ2-1	TRBV5-1	15	TRBD1	NA	TGCGCCAGCAGCGACCTTAAGACAGGGGACAGGGAGCAGTTCTTC	CASSDLKTGDREQFF
TRBJ2-7	TRBV3-1/TRBV3-2	18	TRBD1	NA	TGTGCCAGCAGCAGGGGACAGGGGGCTATTACCCTATCCTACGAGCAGTACTTC	CASSRGQGAITLSYEQYF
TRBJ1-5	TRBV18	16	TRBD1	once	TGTGCCAGCTCTCCCGGGACAGGGATTAGCAATCAGCCCCAGCATTTT	CASSPGTGISNQPQHF
TRBJ2-5	TRBV10-3	12	NA	NA	TGTGCCATCAGTGAGAGTAGAGAGACCCAGTACTTC	CAISESRETQYF
TRBJ1-5	TRBV7-2	12	NA	once	TGTGCCAGCAGCTTCAACGAGGGACCCCAGCATTTT	CASSFNEGPQHF
TRBJ1-5	TRBV27	16	NA	NA	TGTGCCAGCAGTTTGGACACCGGTTTTAGCAATCAGCCCCAGCATTTT	CASSLDTGFSNQPQHF